This T cell receptor (beta chain) comes out of a study of cytomegalovirus exposure and HLA in healthy donors. PCR primers comprised 60 Vbeta and 13 Jbeta primers. Assay: immunoSEQ multiplex PCR; the TCRdb copy retains only in-frame clones and omits some. The sample data list about 200,000 clones. This CDR3 contains 14 residues. V gave up 1 base and J gave up 3 bases, with 9 bases separating them. Germline V CDR1 and CDR2: MNHEY, SMNVEV (reference sequence). At sampling all donors were nominally healthy, likely with unrecorded immune exposures. Sequencing used PBMCs. The TCR was taken from a girl aged 2 to 9 in good health and CMV-seropositive. V gene TRBV27 combines with J gene TRBJ1-1; D might be TRBD1 (6 bases). CDR3 amino acids: CASSLWGGYTEAFF. The CDR3 DNA sequence: TGTGCCAGCAGTTTATGGGGGGGCTACACTGAAGCTTTCTTT.